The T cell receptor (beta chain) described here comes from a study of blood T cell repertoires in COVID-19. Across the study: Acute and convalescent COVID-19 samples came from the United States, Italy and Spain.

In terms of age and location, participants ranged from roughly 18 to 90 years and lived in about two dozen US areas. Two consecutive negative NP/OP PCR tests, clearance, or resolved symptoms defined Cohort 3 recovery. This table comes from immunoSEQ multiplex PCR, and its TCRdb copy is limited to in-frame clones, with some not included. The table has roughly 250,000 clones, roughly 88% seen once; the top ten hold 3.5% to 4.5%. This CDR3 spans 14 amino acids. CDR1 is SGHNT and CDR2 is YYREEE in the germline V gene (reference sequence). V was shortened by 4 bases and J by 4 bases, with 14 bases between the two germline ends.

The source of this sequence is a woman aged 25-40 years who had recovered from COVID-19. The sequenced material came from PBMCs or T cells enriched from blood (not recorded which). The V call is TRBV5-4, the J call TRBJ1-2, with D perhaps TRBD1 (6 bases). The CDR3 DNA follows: TGTGCCAGCAGCCTGGCTGGACAGCGCTATGGCTACACCTTC. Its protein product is CASSLAGQRYGYTF. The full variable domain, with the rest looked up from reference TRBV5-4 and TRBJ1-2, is ETGVTQSPTHLIKTRGQQVTLRCSSQSGHNTVSWYQQALGQGPQFIFQYYREEENGRGNFPPRFSGLQFPNYSSELNVNALELDDSALYLCASSLAGQRYGYTFGSGTRLTVV.